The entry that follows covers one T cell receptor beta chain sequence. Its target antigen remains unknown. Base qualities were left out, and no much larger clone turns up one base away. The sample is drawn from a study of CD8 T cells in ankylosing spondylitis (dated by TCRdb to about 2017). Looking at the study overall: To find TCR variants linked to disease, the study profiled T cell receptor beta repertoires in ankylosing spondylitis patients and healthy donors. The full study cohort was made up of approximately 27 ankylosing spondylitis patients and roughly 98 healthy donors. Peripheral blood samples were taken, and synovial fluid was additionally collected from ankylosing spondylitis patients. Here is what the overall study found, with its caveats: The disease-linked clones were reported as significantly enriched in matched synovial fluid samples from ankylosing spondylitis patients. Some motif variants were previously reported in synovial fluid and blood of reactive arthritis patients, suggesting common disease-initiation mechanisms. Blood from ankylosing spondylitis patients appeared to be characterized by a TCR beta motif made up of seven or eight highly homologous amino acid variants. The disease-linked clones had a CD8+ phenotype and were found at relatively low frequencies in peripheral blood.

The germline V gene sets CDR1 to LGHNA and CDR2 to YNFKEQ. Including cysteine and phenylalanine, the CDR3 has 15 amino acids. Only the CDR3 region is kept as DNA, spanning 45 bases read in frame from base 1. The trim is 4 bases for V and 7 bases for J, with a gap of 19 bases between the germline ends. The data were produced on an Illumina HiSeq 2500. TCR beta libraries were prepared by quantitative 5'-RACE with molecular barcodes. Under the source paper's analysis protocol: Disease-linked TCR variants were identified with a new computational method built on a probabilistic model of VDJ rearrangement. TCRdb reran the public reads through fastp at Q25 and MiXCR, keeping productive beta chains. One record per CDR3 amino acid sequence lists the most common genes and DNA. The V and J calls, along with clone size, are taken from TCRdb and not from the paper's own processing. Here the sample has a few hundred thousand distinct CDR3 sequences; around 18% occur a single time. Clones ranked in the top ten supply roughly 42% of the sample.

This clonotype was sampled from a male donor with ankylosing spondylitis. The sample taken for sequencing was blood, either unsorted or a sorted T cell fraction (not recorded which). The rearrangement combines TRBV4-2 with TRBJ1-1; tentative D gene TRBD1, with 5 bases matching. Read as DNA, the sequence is TGTGCCAGCAGCCCCTTAGTGCGAGGGGCGATTGAAGCTTTCTTT. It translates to CASSPLVRGAIEAFF.